Listed below are T cell receptor beta chains from one sample, sequenced in a study of cytomegalovirus exposure and HLA in healthy donors. Produced via immunoSEQ multiplex PCR; TCRdb's table is partial and in-frame only. The table includes some 160,000 clones, approximately 72% detected once. The sample comprised PBMCs. The receptor set was obtained from a man between 35 and 55 years old in good health and CMV-seronegative. Both conserved end residues are part of each CDR3. A D gene is named only where the DNA matches it firmly. Where a row states a size, it is once, few, many or the class of an expanded clone; other rows omit it.

TRBJ1-5,TRBV19,.,.,TGTGCCAGTAGTATTGGCAGGCCAAAGGATCAGCCCCAGCATTTT,CASSIGRPKDQPQHF
TRBJ2-7,TRBV7-9,.,.,TGTGCCAGCAGCTTATTTGAGACCTACGAGCAGTACTTC,CASSLFETYEQYF
TRBJ2-5,TRBV19,TRBD2,once,TGTGCCAGTAGTAATCTAGCGGGAGTTCAAGAGACCCAGTACTTC,CASSNLAGVQETQYF
TRBJ1-6,TRBV6-6,.,.,TGTGCCAGCAGTTACGCGCCAGGGAACTATAATTCACCCCTCCACTTT,CASSYAPGNYNSPLHF
TRBJ2-2,TRBV7-6,TRBD1,.,TGTGCCAGCAGCTTGAACACGGGACAGGGGCGCGGGGAGCTGTTTTTT,CASSLNTGQGRGELFF
TRBJ1-2,TRBV18,TRBD1,few,TGTGCCAGCTCACGTACGACAGGGGAGGGTGGCTACACCTTC,CASSRTTGEGGYTF
TRBJ1-2,TRBV6-6,TRBD1,once,TGTGCCAGCAGTTACGGGGACAGGGACTATGGCTACACCTTC,CASSYGDRDYGYTF
TRBJ2-7,TRBV5-8,TRBD2,few,TGTGCCAGCAGCTCGAGGTGGGCTAGCGGGTACTTC,CASSSRWASGYF
TRBJ2-1,TRBV7-4,.,.,TGTGCCAGCAGCTTAGTAGAGGTATGGCAGTTCTTC,CASSLVEVWQFF
TRBJ2-1,TRBV16,.,.,TGTGCCAGCAGCCAATCGCGAGGGAGTGAGCAGTTCTTC,CASSQSRGSEQFF
TRBJ2-7,TRBV28,.,.,TGTGCCAGCAGTCCATTCTCTTCCCCCGCCAGGGAGCAGTACTTC,CASSPFSSPAREQYF
TRBJ1-6,TRBV25-1,.,.,TGTGCCAGCAGGGGCCCATCAGGGAATTCACCCCTCCACTTT,CASRGPSGNSPLHF
TRBJ2-1,TRBV21-1,.,.,TGTGCCAGCAGCCTCTTGTTTCAGGGGATATTCGACAATGAGCAGTTCTTC,CASSLLFQGIFDNEQFF
TRBJ2-5,TRBV10-3,TRBD2,.,TGTGCCATCAGTGTACGCGGGGGGGCCGGGGAGACCCAGTACTTC,CAISVRGGAGETQYF
TRBJ2-7,TRBV28,TRBD2,.,TGTGCCAGCAGTCCTCCCCCGGGACTAGTTGTGAGTGAGCAGTACTTC,CASSPPPGLVVSEQYF
TRBJ2-6,TRBV19,.,.,TGTGCCAGTAGTATCAGACGGGGGGCAGGGGCCAACGTCCTGACTTTC,CASSIRRGAGANVLTF
TRBJ2-2,TRBV4-1,.,.,TGCGCCAGCAGCCAAGAGGCTTACGGGGAGCTGTTTTTT,CASSQEAYGELFF
TRBJ1-6,TRBV6-1,TRBD1,few,TGTGCCAGCAGTGCCCGGACAGGTGATAATTCACCCCTCCACTTT,CASSARTGDNSPLHF
TRBJ2-7,TRBV10-2,TRBD1,.,TGCGCCAGCAATGGACAGGGGAGCTTCTACGAGCAGTACTTC,CASNGQGSFYEQYF
TRBJ1-1,TRBV7-7,.,.,TGTGCCAGCAGCTTAGACATGAACACTGAAGCTTTCTTT,CASSLDMNTEAFF
TRBJ2-2,TRBV2,TRBD2,.,TGTGCCAGCAGGGCGGGGGGGCTCACCGGGGAGCTGTTTTTT,CASRAGGLTGELFF
TRBJ2-1,TRBV10-3,.,.,TGTGCCATCAGCCCGGGAGTGTTGGATGAGCAGTTCTTC,CAISPGVLDEQFF
TRBJ2-7,TRBV29-1,.,.,TGCAGCGTTTTCAAAGGGGGTGCCTCCTACGAGCAGTACTTC,CSVFKGGASYEQYF
TRBJ2-1,TRBV30,TRBD2,.,TGTGCCACAAGCGGGAGGAGTATATACAATGAGCAGTTCTTC,CATSGRSIYNEQFF
TRBJ2-1,TRBV19,.,.,TGTGCCAGTAGTAGTAGACTAGTCGAAGGCAATGAGCAGTTCTTC,CASSSRLVEGNEQFF
TRBJ2-7,TRBV6-5,.,.,TGTGCCAGCAGCAGAACAGCCTACGAGCAGTACTTC,CASSRTAYEQYF
TRBJ1-6,TRBV7-9,TRBD1,.,TGTGCCAGCAGCGAGTACAGGGGGCCAGGCGCGTCCTATAATTCACCCCTCCACTTT,CASSEYRGPGASYNSPLHF
TRBJ1-5,TRBV6-1,.,.,TGTGCCACCTCTGTGGGCAGGGATCAGCCCCAGCATTTT,CATSVGRDQPQHF
TRBJ2-7,TRBV2,.,.,TGTGCCAGCAGAACCAACAGGCTTTCCTACGAGCAGTACTTC,CASRTNRLSYEQYF
TRBJ2-5,TRBV27,.,few,TGTGCCAGCAGTCTGCTTGGGAGCGCTATCCAAGAGACCCAGTACTTC,CASSLLGSAIQETQYF
TRBJ2-3,TRBV7-8,.,.,TGTGCCAGCATCTCGACAGATACGCAGTATTTT,CASISTDTQYF
TRBJ2-1,TRBV6-4,.,.,TGTGCCAGCAGAGACACGGCCGGGGGTTCCTACAATGAGCAGTTCTTC,CASRDTAGGSYNEQFF
TRBJ2-3,TRBV11-2,TRBD2,.,TGTGCCAGCAGCTTGACAGCGGGAGACACAGATACGCAGTATTTT,CASSLTAGDTDTQYF
TRBJ1-2,TRBV30,.,.,TGTGCCTCCTTGGGGGGGGCAGCGCGGCACTATGGCTACCCCTTC,CASLGGAARHYGYPF
TRBJ1-4,TRBV6-6,TRBD1,.,TGTGCCAGCAGTTCCCCCGGGGACAGAATTGAAAAACTGTTTTTT,CASSSPGDRIEKLFF
TRBJ1-4,TRBV10-3,.,.,TGTGCCACCGGTTTGGCTAATGAAAAACTGTTTTTT,CATGLANEKLFF
TRBJ1-1,TRBV27,TRBD1,.,TGTGCCAGCAGTTGGGGACAGGGGATCACTGAAGCTTTCTTT,CASSWGQGITEAFF
TRBJ2-7,TRBV29-1,TRBD1,.,TGCAGCGTTAGAACCGGGACAGGAGTCTACGAGCAGTACTTC,CSVRTGTGVYEQYF
TRBJ2-7,TRBV21-1,.,.,TGTGCCAGCAGCAACCGGCAGGGACTAGCGGGAGTTCTCTCCTACGAGCAGTACTTC,CASSNRQGLAGVLSYEQYF
TRBJ1-1,TRBV7-6,.,.,TGTGCCAGCAGCTTAGTACAGATGAACACTGAAGCTTTCTTT,CASSLVQMNTEAFF
TRBJ2-7,TRBV5-1,.,.,TGCGCCAGCAGTGGTGGCGGGGCCTACGAGCAGTACTTC,CASSGGGAYEQYF
TRBJ1-5,TRBV15,.,once,TGTGCCACCAGCAGAGCAGGGGAGTGGGAAAATCAGCCCCAGCATTTT,CATSRAGEWENQPQHF
TRBJ2-2,TRBV6-5,.,.,TGTGCCAGCAGTTACGCGTCGGACACCGGGGAGCTGTTTTTT,CASSYASDTGELFF
TRBJ1-5,TRBV6-1,.,.,TGTGCCAGCAGTGAAATGGCGGGGGTGGGGGGCAATCAGCCCCAGCATTTT,CASSEMAGVGGNQPQHF
TRBJ2-7,TRBV15,TRBD1,.,TGTGCCACCAGCAGTGTGGGACAGGGCTACGAGCAGTACTTC,CATSSVGQGYEQYF
TRBJ2-7,TRBV5-1,.,.,TGCGCCAGCAGCTTAGTTCCGGGACACTCCTACGAGCAGTACTTC,CASSLVPGHSYEQYF
TRBJ2-3,TRBV27,TRBD1,few,TGTGCCAGCAGTTTCATTGGACAGGGTATCGACCTGAATACGCAGTATTTT,CASSFIGQGIDLNTQYF
TRBJ2-7,TRBV6-5,TRBD1,.,TGTGCCAGCAGTTACCAAAGGGACAGGAACTACGAGCAGTACTTC,CASSYQRDRNYEQYF
TRBJ1-2,TRBV12-5,.,few,TGTGCTAGTGGTTTGCCAACACGGGGGACTAGTGGCTACACCTTC,CASGLPTRGTSGYTF
TRBJ1-1,TRBV6-5,TRBD1,few,TGTGCCAGCAGGGGGACAGCGAACACTGAAGCTTTCTTT,CASRGTANTEAFF
TRBJ2-7,TRBV30,.,.,TGTGCCGGAAGGGTAAGGGGACTGGGGGAGCAGTACTTC,CAGRVRGLGEQYF
TRBJ2-3,TRBV18,TRBD1,.,TGTGCCAGCTCACTCGACAGGGCGGTAGATACGCAGTATTTT,CASSLDRAVDTQYF
TRBJ1-1,TRBV6-5,.,.,TGTGCCAGCAGTTACAGTCGGGGGATCACTGAAGCTTTCTTT,CASSYSRGITEAFF
TRBJ2-1,TRBV9,.,.,TGTGCCAGCACCAGGGGGGCACCCTCCTACAATGAGCAGTTCTTC,CASTRGAPSYNEQFF
TRBJ2-3,TRBV9,.,once,TGTGCCAGCAGCGTAGCAGGGAGACTAGATACAGATACGCAGTATTTT,CASSVAGRLDTDTQYF
TRBJ1-1,TRBV2,TRBD1,.,TGTGCCAGCATTGGCACATCTGACACAGGGGTGAACACTGAAGCTTTCTTT,CASIGTSDTGVNTEAFF
TRBJ1-1,TRBV5-6,.,.,TGTGCCAGCAGCTTGGCTGGGAGGGCGGGAGCTTTCTTT,CASSLAGRAGAFF
TRBJ2-5,TRBV28,.,.,TGTGCCAGCAGTCCATGGACGGGGCAAGAGACCCAGTACTTC,CASSPWTGQETQYF